Sequencing of this T cell receptor (beta chain) was carried out in a study of technical replicates of blood from four donors. The germline V gene encodes CDR1 MNHEY and CDR2 SVGAGI. The CDR3 sequence is 12 residues long. The V and J ends lost 6 bases and 5 bases respectively, with 9 bases between them. TCRdb's copy holds only in-frame clones and misses some; the assay was immunoSEQ multiplex PCR. The sample consists of tens of thousands of clones, around 92% of them appearing once. V gene TRBV6-5 combines with J gene TRBJ2-3, with a tentative D call TRBD1 (7 bases). The sequence was obtained from a human donor in good health. Some clones in this sample may be carry-over from other donors' samples. Sequencing used PBMCs. Here the CDR3 reads CASSQGGDTQYF. The CDR3 region has the DNA TGTGCCAGCAGCCAGGGGGGAGATACGCAGTATTTT.